Reported below is one T cell receptor beta chain. There is no known antigen for this receptor. Base qualities are not provided; no much larger clone lies one nucleotide away. Library preparation was by the immunoSEQ multiplex PCR assay. TCRdb re-hosts the immuneACCESS table, in-frame sequences only. Its copies lack some clones; in the studies checked, an unresolved V gene accounts for under half of them, and the cause for the rest is not known. Here the sample has some 45,000 clones; approximately 80% occur a single time. Approximately 3.5% of the sample is taken by the ten largest. Compared with germline, V lacks 9 bases and J lacks 8 bases; bases without a gene match: 10. CDR1 and CDR2 were assigned from the germline V gene as SNHLY and FYNNEI. Including the terminal cysteine and phenylalanine, the CDR3 comprises 14 residues. The sequence is cut down to CDR3 DNA, 42 bases in frame from base 1. This entry is derived from a study of PD-1 blockade in mismatch repair-deficient tumors (dated by TCRdb to 2015 to 2018). With regard to the full study: The trial enrolled 65 to 100 consecutive patients with 12 to 13 mismatch repair-deficient cancer types between 2013 and September 2016, all previously treated and progressing. Tumor-associated T cell clones in the peripheral blood of patients responding to PD-1 blockade were tracked using deep sequencing of TCR CDR3 regions. Beyond this particular receptor, the publication reports: Rapid expansion after pembrolizumab followed by contraction, generally before radiologic responses, was shown by tumor-resident clones, which were often undetectable in blood before treatment.

The time point label, as the study defines it: peripheral blood before pembrolizumab. Mismatch repair deficiency in every enrolled patient was established by polymerase chain reaction or immunohistochemistry. TCR sequencing was carried out for a few patients who responded to pembrolizumab therapy. The phase II trial prospectively evaluated PD-1 blockade with pembrolizumab in advanced mismatch repair-deficient cancers, independent of tissue of origin. Serial peripheral blood T cell samples were collected before and at multiple times after starting PD-1 blockade. Blood sampling times were reported as weeks after the first pembrolizumab dose.

This sequence was found in an adult with mismatch repair-deficient cancer. Source: PBMCs, taken before pembrolizumab treatment. The rearranged segments are TRBV2 and TRBJ1-4; TRBD1 lines up with 9 middle nucleotides. The DNA sequence is given as TGTGCCAGTAGACCGGGACAGGGTGTGGAAAAACTGTTTTTT. This encodes CASRPGQGVEKLFF.